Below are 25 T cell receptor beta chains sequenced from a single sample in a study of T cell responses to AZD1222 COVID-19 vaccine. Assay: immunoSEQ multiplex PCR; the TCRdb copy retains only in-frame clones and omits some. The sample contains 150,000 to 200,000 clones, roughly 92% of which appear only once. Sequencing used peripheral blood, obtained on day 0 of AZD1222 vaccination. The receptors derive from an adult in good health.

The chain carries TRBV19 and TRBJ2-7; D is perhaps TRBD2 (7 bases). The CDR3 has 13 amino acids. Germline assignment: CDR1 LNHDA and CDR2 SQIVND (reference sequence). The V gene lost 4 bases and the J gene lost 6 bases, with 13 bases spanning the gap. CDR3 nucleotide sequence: TGTGCCAGTAGTACAACGAGGGGGGGCGAGCAGTACTTC. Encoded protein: CASSTTRGGEQYF. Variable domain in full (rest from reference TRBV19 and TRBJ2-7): DGGITQSPKYLFRKEGQNVTLSCEQNLNHDAMYWYRQDPGQGLRLIYYSQIVNDFQKGDIAEGYSVSREKKESFPLTVTSAQKNPTAFYLCASSTTRGGEQYFGPGTRLTVT.

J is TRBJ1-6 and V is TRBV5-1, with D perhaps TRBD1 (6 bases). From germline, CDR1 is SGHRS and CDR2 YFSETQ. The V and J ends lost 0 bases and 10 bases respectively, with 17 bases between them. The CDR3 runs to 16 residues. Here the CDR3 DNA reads TGCGCCAGCAGCTTGGACAGGGTCGACGGAAGCTCACCCCTCCACTTT. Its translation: CASSLDRVDGSSPLHF.

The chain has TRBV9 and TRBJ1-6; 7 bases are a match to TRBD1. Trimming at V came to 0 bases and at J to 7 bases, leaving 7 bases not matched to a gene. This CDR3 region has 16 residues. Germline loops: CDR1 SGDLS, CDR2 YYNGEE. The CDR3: CASSVDQGQLNSPLHF. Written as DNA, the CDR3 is TGTGCCAGCAGCGTAGACCAGGGACAGCTAAATTCACCCCTCCACTTT.

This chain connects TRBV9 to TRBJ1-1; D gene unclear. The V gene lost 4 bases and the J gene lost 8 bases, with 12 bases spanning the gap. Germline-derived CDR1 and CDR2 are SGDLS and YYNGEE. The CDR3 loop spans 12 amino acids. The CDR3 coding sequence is TGTGCCAGCAGCCTCGGTGAGGAAGAAGCTTTCTTT. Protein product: CASSLGEEEAFF.

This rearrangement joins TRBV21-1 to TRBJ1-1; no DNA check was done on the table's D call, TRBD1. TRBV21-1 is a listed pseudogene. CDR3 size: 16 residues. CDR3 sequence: CASSKAQGGAGTEAFF. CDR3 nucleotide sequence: TGTGCCAGCAGCAAAGCGCAGGGGGGAGCAGGCACTGAAGCTTTCTTT.

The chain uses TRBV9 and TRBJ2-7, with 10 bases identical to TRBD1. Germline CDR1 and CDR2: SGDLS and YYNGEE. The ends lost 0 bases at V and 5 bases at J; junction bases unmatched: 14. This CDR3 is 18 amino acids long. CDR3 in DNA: TGTGCCAGCAGCGTAGGCTCATCCAGGACAGGGGGGTTTGACGAGCAGTACTTC. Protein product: CASSVGSSRTGGFDEQYF.

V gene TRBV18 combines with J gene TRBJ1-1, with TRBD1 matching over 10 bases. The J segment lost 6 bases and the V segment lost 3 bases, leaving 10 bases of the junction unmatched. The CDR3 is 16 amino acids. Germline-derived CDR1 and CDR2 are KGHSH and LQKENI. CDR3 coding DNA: TGTGCCAGCTCACCTTCCTCGGGACAGGGGACAGCTGAAGCTTTCTTT. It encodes CASSPSSGQGTAEAFF.

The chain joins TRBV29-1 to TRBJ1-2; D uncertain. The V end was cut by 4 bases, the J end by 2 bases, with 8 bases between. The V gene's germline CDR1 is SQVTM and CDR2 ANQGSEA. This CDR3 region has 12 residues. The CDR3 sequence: CSVGAENYGYTF. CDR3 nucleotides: TGCAGCGTTGGGGCAGAAAACTATGGCTACACCTTC.

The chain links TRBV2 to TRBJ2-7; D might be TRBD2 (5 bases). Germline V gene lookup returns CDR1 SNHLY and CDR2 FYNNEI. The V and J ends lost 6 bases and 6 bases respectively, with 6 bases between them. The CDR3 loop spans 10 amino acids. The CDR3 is CASSLAEQYF. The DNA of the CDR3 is TGTGCCAGCAGCCTAGCCGAGCAGTACTTC. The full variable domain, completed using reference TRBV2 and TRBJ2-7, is EPEVTQTPSHQVTQMGQEVILRCVPISNHLYFYWYRQILGQKVEFLVSFYNNEISEKSEIFDDQFSVERPDGSNFTLKIRSTKLEDSAMYFCASSLAEQYFGPGTRLTVT.

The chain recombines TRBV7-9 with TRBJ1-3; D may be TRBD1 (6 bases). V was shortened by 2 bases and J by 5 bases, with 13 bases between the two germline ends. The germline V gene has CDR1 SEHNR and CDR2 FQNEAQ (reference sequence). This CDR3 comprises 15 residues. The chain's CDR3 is CASSLRRTERNTIYF. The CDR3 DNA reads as TGTGCCAGCAGCTTACGGAGGACAGAACGAAACACCATATATTTT.

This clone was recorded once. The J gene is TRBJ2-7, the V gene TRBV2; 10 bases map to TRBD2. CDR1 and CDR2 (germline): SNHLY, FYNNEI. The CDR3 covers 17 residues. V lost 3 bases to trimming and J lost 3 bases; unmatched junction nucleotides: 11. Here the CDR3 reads CASSESVGLADLYEQYF. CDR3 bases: TGTGCCAGCAGTGAGAGCGTAGGACTAGCGGACCTCTACGAGCAGTACTTC.

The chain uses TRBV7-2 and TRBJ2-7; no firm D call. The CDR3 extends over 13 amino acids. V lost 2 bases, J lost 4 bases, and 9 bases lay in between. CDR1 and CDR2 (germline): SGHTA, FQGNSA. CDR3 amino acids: CASSLYLQYEQYF. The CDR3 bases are TGTGCCAGCAGCTTATACTTGCAGTACGAGCAGTACTTC.

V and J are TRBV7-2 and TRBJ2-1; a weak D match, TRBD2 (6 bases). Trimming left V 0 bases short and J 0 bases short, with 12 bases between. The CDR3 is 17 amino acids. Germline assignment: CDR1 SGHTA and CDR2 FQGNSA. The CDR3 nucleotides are TGTGCCAGCAGCTTAGCCCTACTAGCCAACTCCTACAATGAGCAGTTCTTC. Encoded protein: CASSLALLANSYNEQFF.

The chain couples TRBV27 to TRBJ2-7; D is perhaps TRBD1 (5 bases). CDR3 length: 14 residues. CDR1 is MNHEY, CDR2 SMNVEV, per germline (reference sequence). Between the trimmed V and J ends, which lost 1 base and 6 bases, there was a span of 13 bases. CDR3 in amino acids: CASSLFRGGIEQYF. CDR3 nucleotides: TGTGCCAGCAGTTTATTTAGGGGTGGAATCGAGCAGTACTTC.

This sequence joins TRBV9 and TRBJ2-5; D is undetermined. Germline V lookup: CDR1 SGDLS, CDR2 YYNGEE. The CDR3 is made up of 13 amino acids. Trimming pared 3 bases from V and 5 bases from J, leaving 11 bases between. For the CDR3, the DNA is TGTGCCAGCAGCGCCCGCCCTGGGGAGACCCAGTACTTC. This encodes CASSARPGETQYF.

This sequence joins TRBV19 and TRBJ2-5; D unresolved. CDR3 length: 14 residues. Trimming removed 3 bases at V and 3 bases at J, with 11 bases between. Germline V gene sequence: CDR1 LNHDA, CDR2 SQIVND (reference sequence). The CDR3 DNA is TGTGCCAGTAGTATGGTCCTTGGGGAAGAGACCCAGTACTTC. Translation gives CASSMVLGEETQYF.

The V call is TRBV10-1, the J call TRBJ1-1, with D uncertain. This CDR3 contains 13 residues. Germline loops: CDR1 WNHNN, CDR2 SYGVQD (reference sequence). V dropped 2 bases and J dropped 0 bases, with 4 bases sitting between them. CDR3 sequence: CASSESLNTEAFF. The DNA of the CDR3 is TGCGCCAGCAGTGAGAGCTTGAACACTGAAGCTTTCTTT.

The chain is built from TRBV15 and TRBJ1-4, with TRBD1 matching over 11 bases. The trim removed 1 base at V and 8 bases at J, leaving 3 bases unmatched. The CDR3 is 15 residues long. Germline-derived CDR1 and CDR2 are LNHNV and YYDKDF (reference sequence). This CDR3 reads CATSRGGQGEEKLFF. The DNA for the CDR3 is TGTGCCACCAGCAGAGGGGGACAGGGGGAGGAAAAACTGTTTTTT.

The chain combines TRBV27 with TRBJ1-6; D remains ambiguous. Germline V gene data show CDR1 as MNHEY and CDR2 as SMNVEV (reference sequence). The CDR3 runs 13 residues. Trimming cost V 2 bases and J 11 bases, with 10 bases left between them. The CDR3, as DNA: TGTGCCAGCAGTTTAGGGCAGGCGACACCCCTCCACTTT. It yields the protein CASSLGQATPLHF.

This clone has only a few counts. The CDR3 sequence: CASSPTSVLTGELFF. CDR3 nucleotides: TGTGCCAGCAGTCCAACTAGCGTTCTCACCGGGGAGCTGTTTTTT. The chain recombines TRBV27 with TRBJ2-2, with TRBD2 matching 7 bases. J was trimmed by 4 bases and V by 5 bases; bases with no gene match: 7. Germline V gene sequence: CDR1 MNHEY, CDR2 SMNVEV (reference sequence). The CDR3 totals 15 residues.

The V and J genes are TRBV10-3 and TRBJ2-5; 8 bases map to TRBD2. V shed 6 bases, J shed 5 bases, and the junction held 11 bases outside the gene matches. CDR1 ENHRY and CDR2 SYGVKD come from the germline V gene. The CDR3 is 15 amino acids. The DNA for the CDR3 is TGTGCCATCAGCGAACCTACGAGACTAGCGGAGACCCAGTACTTC. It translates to CAISEPTRLAETQYF.

As DNA, the CDR3 is TGTGCCAGCAGTTTATCACCGGGCGCTGACTCCTACAATGAGCAGTTCTTC. Encoded protein: CASSLSPGADSYNEQFF. The chain has TRBV27 and TRBJ2-1; unclear D gene. Germline CDR1 and CDR2: MNHEY and SMNVEV (reference sequence). The V end lost 0 bases, the J end lost 0 bases, and 12 bases lay between the germline ends. The CDR3 totals 17 residues.

The CDR3 loop reads CASSPRDRAYYGYTF. For the CDR3, the DNA is TGTGCCAGCAGTCCCCGGGACAGGGCCTACTATGGCTACACCTTC. This chain joins TRBV27 and TRBJ1-2, with TRBD1 matching over 9 bases. Trimming took 5 bases from V and 3 from J; bases not matched to a gene: 7. The CDR3 is 15 amino acids. Per the germline V gene, CDR1 is MNHEY and CDR2 is SMNVEV (reference sequence).

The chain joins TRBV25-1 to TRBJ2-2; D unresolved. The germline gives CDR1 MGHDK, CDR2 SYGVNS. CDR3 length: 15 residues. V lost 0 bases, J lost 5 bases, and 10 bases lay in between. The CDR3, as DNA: TGTGCCAGCAGTGAATATTTGGTAGAGACCGGGGAGCTGTTTTTT. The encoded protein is CASSEYLVETGELFF. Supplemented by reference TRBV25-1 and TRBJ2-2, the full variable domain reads EADIYQTPRYLVIGTGKKITLECSQTMGHDKMYWYQQDPGMELHLIHYSYGVNSTEKGDLSSESTVSRIRTEHFPLTLESARPSHTSQYLCASSEYLVETGELFFGEGSRLTVL.

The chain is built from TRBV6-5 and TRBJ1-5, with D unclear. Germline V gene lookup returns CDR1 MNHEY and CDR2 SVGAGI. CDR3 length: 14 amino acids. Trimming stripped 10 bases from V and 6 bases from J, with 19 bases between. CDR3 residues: CATLPRSVGQPQHF. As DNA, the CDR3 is TGTGCCACGCTTCCCAGGAGCGTCGGTCAGCCCCAGCATTTT.